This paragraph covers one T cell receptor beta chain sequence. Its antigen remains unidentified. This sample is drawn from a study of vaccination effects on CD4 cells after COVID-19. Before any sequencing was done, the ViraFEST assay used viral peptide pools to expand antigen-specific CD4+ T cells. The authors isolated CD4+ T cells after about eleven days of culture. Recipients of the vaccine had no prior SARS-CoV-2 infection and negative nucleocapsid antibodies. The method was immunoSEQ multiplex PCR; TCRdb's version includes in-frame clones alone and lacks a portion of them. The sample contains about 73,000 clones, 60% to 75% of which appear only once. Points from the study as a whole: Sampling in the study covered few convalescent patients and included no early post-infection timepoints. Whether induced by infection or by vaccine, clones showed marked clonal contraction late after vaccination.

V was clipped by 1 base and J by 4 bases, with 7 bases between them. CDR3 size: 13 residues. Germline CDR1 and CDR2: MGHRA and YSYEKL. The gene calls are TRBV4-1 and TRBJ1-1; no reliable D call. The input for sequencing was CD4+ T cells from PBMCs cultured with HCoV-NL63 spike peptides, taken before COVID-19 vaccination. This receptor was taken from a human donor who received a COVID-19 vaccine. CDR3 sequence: CASSQVSGTEAFF. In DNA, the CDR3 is TGCGCCAGCAGCCAAGTGTCGGGCACTGAAGCTTTCTTT.